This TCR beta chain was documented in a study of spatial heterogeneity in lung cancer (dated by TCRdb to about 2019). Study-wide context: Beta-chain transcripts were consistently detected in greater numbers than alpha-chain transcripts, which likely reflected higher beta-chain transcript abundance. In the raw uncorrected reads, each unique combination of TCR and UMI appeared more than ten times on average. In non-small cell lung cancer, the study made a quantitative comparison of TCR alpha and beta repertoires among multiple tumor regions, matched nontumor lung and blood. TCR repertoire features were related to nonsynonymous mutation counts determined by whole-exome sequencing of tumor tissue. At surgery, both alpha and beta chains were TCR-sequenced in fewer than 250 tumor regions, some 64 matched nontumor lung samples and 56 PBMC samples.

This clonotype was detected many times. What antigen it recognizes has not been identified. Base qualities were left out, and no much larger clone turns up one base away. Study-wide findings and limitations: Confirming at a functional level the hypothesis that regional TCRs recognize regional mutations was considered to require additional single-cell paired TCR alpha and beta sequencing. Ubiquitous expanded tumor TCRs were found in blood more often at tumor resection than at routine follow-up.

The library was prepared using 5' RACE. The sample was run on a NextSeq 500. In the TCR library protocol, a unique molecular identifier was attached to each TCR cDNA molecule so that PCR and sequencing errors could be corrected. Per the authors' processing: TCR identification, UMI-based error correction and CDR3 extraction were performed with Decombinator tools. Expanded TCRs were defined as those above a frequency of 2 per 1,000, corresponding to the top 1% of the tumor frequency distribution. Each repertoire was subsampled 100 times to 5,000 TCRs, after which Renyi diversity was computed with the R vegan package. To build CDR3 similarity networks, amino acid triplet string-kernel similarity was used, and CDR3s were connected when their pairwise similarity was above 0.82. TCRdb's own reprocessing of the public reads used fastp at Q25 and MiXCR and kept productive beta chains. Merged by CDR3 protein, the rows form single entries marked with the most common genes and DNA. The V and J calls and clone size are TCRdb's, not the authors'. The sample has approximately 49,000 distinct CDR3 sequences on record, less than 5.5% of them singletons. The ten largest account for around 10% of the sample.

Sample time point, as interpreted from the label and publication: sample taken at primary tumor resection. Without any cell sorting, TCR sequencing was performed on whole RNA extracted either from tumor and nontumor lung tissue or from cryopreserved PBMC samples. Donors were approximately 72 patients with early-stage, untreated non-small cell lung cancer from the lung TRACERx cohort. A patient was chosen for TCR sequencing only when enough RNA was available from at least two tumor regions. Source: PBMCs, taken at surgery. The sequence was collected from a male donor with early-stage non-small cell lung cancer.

The CDR3 loop reads CSAGSGTNTDTQYF. In nucleotides, the sequence is TGCAGTGCTGGGAGCGGGACCAACACAGATACGCAGTATTTT. Recombination linked TRBV20-1 to TRBJ2-3, with 7 bases matching TRBD2. The CDR3 holds 14 amino acids from the cysteine to the phenylalanine. The kept DNA is CDR3 alone, 42 bases in frame from the first base. For this chain, trimming is 5 bases at the V end and 2 bases at the J end, and the number of junction bases without a gene match is 7. The germline V gene (reference sequence) gives CDR1 as DFQATT and CDR2 as SNEGSKA.